Below, one TCR beta chain is given with its context. A read error may produce the germline difference seen at one junction end. This CDR3 is 14 amino acids long. Germline CDR1 MNHEY, CDR2 SMNVEV (reference sequence). PCR was performed a second time for about 6 to 12 cycles using a sample-barcoded 5' primer and a J-beta primer mix. Sequencing recovered at least 3 million CDR3-containing paired-end reads from each sample. TCRdb called the 5' RACE reads again in MiXCR, with one record for every CDR3 protein. Here the sample spans about 1,800,000 distinct CDR3 sequences, 28% being singletons. These data belong to a study of blood T cells in healthy people across ages. About 10 milliliters of peripheral blood were drawn from each donor into EDTA-treated tubes. Extraction of total RNA produced a minimum of 5 micrograms from each sample.

Sequenced sample: blood. V gene TRBV27 combines with J gene TRBJ2-3; perhaps TRBD2 as D (6 bases). The sequence was obtained from a woman in her 30s in good health. The CDR3 reads CASSLLASTDMQYF. The DNA for the CDR3 is TGTGCCAGCAGTTTACTAGCGAGCACAGATATGCAGTATTTT.